Listed here are 27 T cell receptor beta chains from one sample, sequenced in a study of T cell responses to AZD1222 COVID-19 vaccine. TCRdb keeps only in-frame clones here, not all; method: immunoSEQ multiplex PCR. The table shows about 110,000 clones, with around 83% occurring only once. Sequencing was performed on peripheral blood, taken on day 0 of AZD1222 vaccination. Receptors were obtained from an adult in good health.

This clone was detected only once. J is TRBJ1-2 and V is TRBV10-3; 9 positions match TRBD1. The length of the CDR3 is 14 residues. The V gene end was trimmed by 10 bases and the J gene end by 3 bases; junction bases not matched to a gene: 9. Looked up from germline, CDR1 is ENHRY and CDR2 is SYGVKD. CDR3 DNA sequence: TGTGCCACTTGCCCGGGACAGGGCGACTATGGCTACACCTTC. This codes for CATCPGQGDYGYTF.

In its sample, this clone was seen a few times. The chain joins TRBV19 to TRBJ1-3, with a tentative D call TRBD1 (5 bases). The CDR3 is 15 amino acids. V was clipped by 5 bases and J by 2 bases, with 13 bases between them. CDR1 LNHDA and CDR2 SQIVND come from the germline V gene (reference sequence). CDR3 DNA: TGTGCCAGTAGTCCAGGGACTGGCCCTGGAAACACCATATATTTT. This encodes CASSPGTGPGNTIYF.

The gene calls are TRBV5-1 and TRBJ2-6; D is possibly TRBD2 (6 bases). CDR1 SGHRS and CDR2 YFSETQ come from the germline V gene. This CDR3 spans 16 amino acids. The ends were cut back, 7 bases at V and 0 bases at J, with 14 bases in the middle. The CDR3 sequence: CASLPSVHSGANVLTF. CDR3 coding DNA: TGCGCCAGCCTTCCTAGCGTGCACTCTGGGGCCAACGTCCTGACTTTC.

Written as DNA, the CDR3 is TGTGCCAGCAGCTTAGTATGGGGGAATGAGCAGTTCTTC. Protein product: CASSLVWGNEQFF. The J gene is TRBJ2-1, the V gene TRBV7-2, with D perhaps TRBD1 or TRBD2 (5 bases each). In germline, CDR1 is SGHTA, CDR2 FQGNSA. The CDR3 is 13 amino acids. V was clipped by 1 base and J by 7 bases, with 8 bases between them. The variable domain in full, completed from reference TRBV7-2 and TRBJ2-1, reads GAGVSQSPSNKVTEKGKDVELRCDPISGHTALYWYRQSLGQGLEFLIYFQGNSAPDKSGLPSDRFSAERTGGSVSTLTIQRTQQEDSAVYLCASSLVWGNEQFFGPGTRLTVL.

The chain carries TRBV2 and TRBJ1-3; TRBD1 agrees at 8 bases. There are 17 residues in the CDR3. The V gene's germline CDR1 is SNHLY and CDR2 FYNNEI. The V and J ends lost 4 bases and 0 bases, in that order; junction bases with no gene match: 8. The CDR3 here is CASSGGQVLVSGNTIYF. CDR3 DNA: TGTGCCAGCAGTGGGGGACAGGTCCTTGTCTCTGGAAACACCATATATTTT.

The chain carries TRBV7-2 and TRBJ1-2, with D unresolved. The V gene's germline CDR1 is SGHTA and CDR2 FQGNSA. V dropped 3 bases and J dropped 8 bases, with 16 bases sitting between them. This CDR3 has 14 residues. In DNA form, the CDR3 reads TGTGCCAGCAGCTTCTCAGGATTCCTCTCCGGCTACACCTTC. Its protein is CASSFSGFLSGYTF.

This chain joins TRBV3-1 (or the pseudogene TRBV3-2) and TRBJ2-3; TRBD2 matches 9 bases. CDR3 length: 17 residues. The trim removed 2 bases at V and 1 base at J, leaving 7 bases unmatched. CDR1 LGHDT and CDR2 YNNKEL come from the germline V gene (reference sequence). In nucleotides, the CDR3 is TGTGCCAGCAGCCAACGGCGGGGGGGATCGGGCACAGATACGCAGTATTTT. It specifies CASSQRRGGSGTDTQYF.

The V and J genes are TRBV6-2 or TRBV6-3 and TRBJ1-6; 7 bases match TRBD1. V trimming: 6 bases; J trimming: 8 bases; junction bases outside the gene matches: 13. The CDR3 extends over 16 amino acids. CDR1 MNHEY and CDR2 SVGEGT come from the germline V gene. The CDR3 bases are TGTGCCAGCAGCATAGCGACCCGACAGGGCGATTCACCCCTCCACTTT. Encoded protein: CASSIATRQGDSPLHF.

The V and J genes are TRBV28 and TRBJ1-6; D is undetermined. V dropped 2 bases and J dropped 5 bases, with 7 bases sitting between them. CDR3 size: 14 residues. Germline CDR1 reads MDHEN; CDR2 reads SYDVKM. DNA for the CDR3: TGTGCCAGCAGTTTACAGAGAAATAATTCACCCCTCCACTTT. Its translation is CASSLQRNNSPLHF.

V usage is TRBV3-1 (or the pseudogene TRBV3-2) and J usage is TRBJ1-3, with a weak D call TRBD1 (5 bases). CDR1 and CDR2 from the germline V gene are LGHDT and YNNKEL (reference sequence). The V and J ends lost 2 bases and 4 bases respectively, with 9 bases between them. The CDR3 runs 14 residues. The CDR3 DNA sequence: TGTGCCAGCAGCCAACGGGACGGAGGAAACACCATATATTTT. It encodes CASSQRDGGNTIYF.

This rearrangement joins TRBV7-3 to TRBJ1-2; a possible D gene is TRBD1 (5 bases). CDR1 and CDR2 from the germline V gene are SGHTA and FQGTGA. The CDR3 is 15 residues long. V lost 1 base and J 2 bases, leaving 11 bases between the germline ends. CDR3 loop: CASSLNAGINYGYTF. The CDR3 bases are TGTGCCAGCAGCTTAAATGCAGGGATAAACTATGGCTACACCTTC.

This rearrangement joins TRBV12-3 or TRBV12-4 to TRBJ1-5; D is unresolved. This CDR3 comprises 12 residues. V dropped 6 bases and J dropped 5 bases, with 8 bases sitting between them. CDR3 DNA sequence: TGTGCCAGCAGAGGTCCGGATCAGCCCCAGCATTTT. This encodes CASRGPDQPQHF.

This rearrangement joins TRBV6-5 to TRBJ1-1, with 8 bases fitting TRBD1. V was pared by 4 bases and J by 3 bases, with 1 base of the junction left unmatched. From germline, CDR1 is MNHEY and CDR2 SVGAGI. The CDR3 spans 13 residues. The CDR3 nucleotides read TGTGCCAGCAGTTTGACAGGGGACACTGAAGCTTTCTTT. This encodes CASSLTGDTEAFF.

The chain uses TRBV7-2 and TRBJ2-5; D is unresolved. Between the trimmed V and J ends, which lost 2 bases and 0 bases, there was a span of 10 bases. The CDR3 totals 15 residues. Germline V CDR1 and CDR2: SGHTA, FQGNSA. The CDR3 loop reads CASSLSPDNQETQYF. The CDR3 nucleotides read TGTGCCAGCAGCTTATCCCCTGACAACCAAGAGACCCAGTACTTC.

This clone was counted only a few times. The J gene is TRBJ1-2, the V gene TRBV3-1 (or the pseudogene TRBV3-2); a possible D gene is TRBD1 (6 bases). Trimming shortened V by 3 bases and J by 7 bases, and 21 bases separated the two germline ends. The CDR3 has 16 residues. Germline-derived CDR1 and CDR2 are LGHDT and YNNKEL (reference sequence). CDR3 residues: CASSQGLIGGRGGYTF. The CDR3 bases are TGTGCCAGCAGCCAGGGGCTCATCGGGGGGCGCGGTGGCTACACCTTC.

The chain links TRBV11-3 to TRBJ1-1; TRBD1 matches 7 bases. Germline V gene lookup returns CDR1 SGHNT and CDR2 YENEEA. V lost 5 bases and J lost 3; bases outside the gene matches: 9. The CDR3 contains 15 residues. The CDR3 here is CASSQQGVGDTEAFF. CDR3 coding DNA: TGTGCCAGCAGCCAGCAGGGGGTAGGGGACACTGAAGCTTTCTTT.

The V call is TRBV9, the J call TRBJ2-3, with 11 bases identical to TRBD2. CDR3 length: 16 amino acids. The germline gives CDR1 SGDLS, CDR2 YYNGEE. J was trimmed by 3 bases and V by 7 bases; bases with no gene match: 10. The CDR3 DNA reads as TGTGCCAGCGGCCGACCTTCTAGCGGGGGGACAGATACGCAGTATTTT. Translation gives CASGRPSSGGTDTQYF.

The chain combines TRBV7-3 with TRBJ2-5; 8 bases agree with TRBD2. Trimming took 0 bases from V and 2 from J; bases not matched to a gene: 2. Per germline, CDR1 SGHTA and CDR2 FQGTGA. This CDR3 is built from 15 residues. CDR3 loop: CASSLTSGAQETQYF. For the CDR3, the DNA is TGTGCCAGCAGCTTAACTAGCGGGGCTCAAGAGACCCAGTACTTC. The full variable domain, completed using reference TRBV7-3 and TRBJ2-5, is GAGVSQTPSNKVTEKGKYVELRCDPISGHTALYWYRQSLGQGPEFLIYFQGTGAADDSGLPNDRFFAVRPEGSVSTLKIQRTERGDSAVYLCASSLTSGAQETQYFGPGTRLLVL.

The chain carries TRBV12-3 or TRBV12-4 and TRBJ1-2; tentative D call: TRBD1 (5 bases). This CDR3 region has 12 residues. V was cut by 5 bases and J by 4 bases, with 8 bases left in between. CDR3 amino acids: CASSRQFYGYTF. In DNA form, the CDR3 reads TGTGCCAGCAGTCGACAGTTCTATGGCTACACCTTC.

This rearrangement joins TRBV27 to TRBJ1-2, with 7 positions matching TRBD1. This CDR3 is built from 14 residues. CDR1 is MNHEY, CDR2 SMNVEV, per germline (reference sequence). V dropped 5 bases and J dropped 3; count of bases not matched to a gene: 6. The CDR3 DNA reads TGTGCCAGCAGTCGAGACAGGGATGACTATGGCTACACCTTC. Translating gives CASSRDRDDYGYTF.

This chain joins TRBV3-1 (or the pseudogene TRBV3-2) and TRBJ2-2, with D hard to call. The CDR3 covers 15 residues. The germline V and J ends were trimmed by 0 bases and 7 bases, with 12 bases remaining between them. CDR1 LGHDT and CDR2 YNNKEL come from the germline V gene (reference sequence). The CDR3 here is CASSQDRGRGGELFF. The CDR3 coding sequence is TGTGCCAGCAGCCAAGACCGAGGCCGAGGCGGGGAGCTGTTTTTT.

The genes are TRBV6-5 and TRBJ1-2, with a weak D call TRBD1 (6 bases). This CDR3 contains 14 residues. Trimming took 2 bases from V and 5 from J, leaving 12 bases between them. CDR1 and CDR2 (germline): MNHEY, SVGAGI. CDR3 in amino acids: CASSYPVRGYGYTF. The CDR3 DNA sequence: TGTGCCAGCAGTTACCCGGTCAGGGGTTATGGCTACACCTTC.

This clone was detected once. This rearrangement joins TRBV3-1 (or the pseudogene TRBV3-2) to TRBJ1-1; D gene uncertain. The CDR3 runs 13 residues. Germline V gives CDR1 LGHDT, CDR2 YNNKEL (reference sequence). V shed 1 base and J shed 4 bases, with 7 bases lying between them. CDR3 DNA: TGTGCCAGCAGCCAAGCCGTAATCACTGAAGCTTTCTTT. Its protein product is CASSQAVITEAFF.

The V gene is TRBV27, the J gene TRBJ1-5, with a possible D match to TRBD1 (5 bases). V gave up 2 bases and J gave up 7 bases, with 9 bases separating them. CDR1 MNHEY and CDR2 SMNVEV come from the germline V gene (reference sequence). The CDR3 is made up of 13 amino acids. CDR3: CASSLMGVQPQHF. Written as DNA, the CDR3 is TGTGCCAGCAGTTTAATGGGGGTACAGCCCCAGCATTTT.

The chain joins TRBV9 to TRBJ1-6; 7 bases agree with TRBD1. The CDR3 extends over 13 amino acids. The germline CDR1 and CDR2 sequences are SGDLS and YYNGEE. Losses at the gene ends were 4 bases for V and 9 bases for J; bases not matched to a gene: 4. The CDR3 protein is CASSPRQGSPLHF. The CDR3 bases are TGTGCCAGCAGCCCCCGACAGGGTTCACCCCTCCACTTT.

The chain links TRBV5-1 to TRBJ2-7; TRBD2 might be the D (6 bases). This CDR3 is built from 16 residues. The V and J ends lost 1 base and 2 bases respectively, with 16 bases between them. Germline V CDR1 and CDR2: SGHRS, YFSETQ. CDR3 sequence reads: CASSLSPGRETYEQYF. In nucleotides, the CDR3 is TGCGCCAGCAGCTTGTCCCCCGGACGGGAGACCTACGAGCAGTACTTC.

This clone was seen a single time. The rearrangement links TRBV30 to TRBJ1-2; D might be TRBD1 (6 bases). Germline values: CDR1 GTSNPN, CDR2 SVGIG (reference sequence). V lost 7 bases and J lost 8, with 23 bases in between. The length of the CDR3 is 14 residues. CDR3 residues: CALFTSGVRQGYTF. The CDR3 region has the DNA TGTGCCTTGTTCACCTCAGGGGTTCGTCAGGGCTACACCTTC.